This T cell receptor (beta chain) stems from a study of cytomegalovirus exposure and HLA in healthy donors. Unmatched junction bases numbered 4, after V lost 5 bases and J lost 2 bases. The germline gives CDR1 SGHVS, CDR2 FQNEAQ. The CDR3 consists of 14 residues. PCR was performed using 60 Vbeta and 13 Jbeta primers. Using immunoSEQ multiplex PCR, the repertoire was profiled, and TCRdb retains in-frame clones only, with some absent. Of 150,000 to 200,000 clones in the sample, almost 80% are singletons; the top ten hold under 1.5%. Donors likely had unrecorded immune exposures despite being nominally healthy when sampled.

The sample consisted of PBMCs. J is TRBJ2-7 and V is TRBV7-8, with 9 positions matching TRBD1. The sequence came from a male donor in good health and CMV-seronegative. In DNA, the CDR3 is TGTGCCAGCAGCCCTGGGACAGGGCCCTACGAGCAGTACTTC. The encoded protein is CASSPGTGPYEQYF.